The 27 T cell receptor beta chains below come from one sample, sequenced in a study of blood T cell repertoires in COVID-19. Measured with immunoSEQ multiplex PCR; TCRdb has only the in-frame clones, and not every one. The table includes 70,000 to 90,000 clones, about 88% detected once. The specimen was peripheral blood. These receptors all come from a human donor in a cohort sampled during active COVID-19.

The chain joins TRBV28 to TRBJ1-5; 11 bases are a match to TRBD1. Germline V gives CDR1 MDHEN, CDR2 SYDVKM. The CDR3 spans 17 residues. V trimming: 2 bases; J trimming: 4 bases; junction bases outside the gene matches: 7. As DNA, the CDR3 is TGTGCCAGCAGTTTACCCTGGACAGGGGGCGGAAATCAGCCCCAGCATTTT. This translates into CASSLPWTGGGNQPQHF.

This rearrangement joins TRBV11-2 to TRBJ2-1, with D tentatively TRBD1 (6 bases). The CDR3 spans 15 residues. CDR1 SGHAT and CDR2 FQNNGV come from the germline V gene. V dropped 4 bases and J dropped 3 bases, with 13 bases sitting between them. CDR3 DNA: TGTGCCAGCAGCTCCCTAGGGGGAGTCTACAATGAGCAGTTCTTC. It specifies CASSSLGGVYNEQFF.

This chain connects TRBV6-5 to TRBJ1-2, with 8 bases lining up with TRBD1. V lost 2 bases to trimming and J lost 4 bases; unmatched junction nucleotides: 3. The CDR3 covers 14 residues. CDR1 is MNHEY and CDR2 is SVGAGI in the germline V gene. CDR3 loop: CASSYRQGSYGYTF. CDR3 DNA sequence: TGTGCCAGCAGTTACCGACAGGGGAGCTATGGCTACACCTTC.

A single count supports this clone. This rearrangement joins TRBV5-1 to TRBJ1-6; 8 bases align to TRBD1. The trim removed 6 bases at V and 6 bases at J, leaving 5 bases unmatched. CDR3 length: 14 residues. Germline V gene sequence: CDR1 SGHRS, CDR2 YFSETQ. The CDR3: CASTTTGVNSPLHF. In DNA form, the CDR3 reads TGCGCCAGCACGACGACAGGGGTTAATTCACCCCTCCACTTT. Full variable domain (rest looked up from reference TRBV5-1 and TRBJ1-6): KAGVTQTPRYLIKTRGQQVTLSCSPISGHRSVSWYQQTPGQGLQFLFEYFSETQRNKGNFPGRFSGRQFSNSRSEMNVSTLELGDSALYLCASTTTGVNSPLHFGNGTRLTVT.

CDR3 in amino acids: CASSSDRAASYEQYF. Written as DNA, the CDR3 is TGTGCCAGCAGTTCGGACAGGGCGGCTTCCTACGAGCAGTACTTC. The chain carries TRBV2 and TRBJ2-7; 8 bases fit TRBD1. The CDR3 consists of 15 residues. Trimming took 5 bases from V and 1 from J; bases not matched to a gene: 7. Germline loops: CDR1 SNHLY, CDR2 FYNNEI.

The chain uses TRBV6-5 and TRBJ1-1; D is undetermined. The CDR3 covers 13 residues. Looked up from germline, CDR1 is MNHEY and CDR2 is SVGAGI. V was clipped by 0 bases and J by 5 bases, with 7 bases between them. The CDR3 spells CASSYSGETEAFF. The CDR3 DNA sequence: TGTGCCAGCAGTTACTCAGGAGAAACTGAAGCTTTCTTT.

The gene calls are TRBV9 and TRBJ2-2; D is ambiguous. Deletions cut 3 bases from V and 4 bases from J, with 4 bases between. The CDR3 length is 12 residues. The V gene's germline CDR1 is SGDLS and CDR2 YYNGEE. CDR3 protein: CASSGGTGELFF. CDR3 DNA sequence: TGTGCCAGCAGCGGCGGCACCGGGGAGCTGTTTTTT.

This clone was counted between two and nine times. The rearrangement links TRBV5-1 to TRBJ1-1; 7 bases agree with TRBD1. V lost 4 bases and J lost 0; bases outside the gene matches: 3. The CDR3 runs 14 residues. The V gene's germline CDR1 is SGHRS and CDR2 YFSETQ. CDR3 residues: CASSTGTVNTEAFF. In nucleotides, the CDR3 is TGCGCCAGCAGCACCGGGACAGTGAACACTGAAGCTTTCTTT. The variable domain in full, completed from reference TRBV5-1 and TRBJ1-1, reads KAGVTQTPRYLIKTRGQQVTLSCSPISGHRSVSWYQQTPGQGLQFLFEYFSETQRNKGNFPGRFSGRQFSNSRSEMNVSTLELGDSALYLCASSTGTVNTEAFFGQGTRLTVV.

The J gene is TRBJ2-7, the V gene TRBV6-2 or TRBV6-3; D is possibly TRBD2 (6 bases). The CDR3 sequence is 14 residues long. Per the germline V gene, CDR1 is MNHEY and CDR2 is SVGEGT. Trimming stripped 2 bases from V and 4 bases from J, with 12 bases between. The CDR3 region is CASSYQGLGYEQYF. The DNA for the CDR3 is TGTGCCAGCAGTTACCAGGGACTGGGATACGAGCAGTACTTC.

The V and J genes are TRBV3-1 (or the pseudogene TRBV3-2) and TRBJ2-5, with D perhaps matching TRBD2 (5 bases). Per the germline V gene, CDR1 is LGHDT and CDR2 is YNNKEL (reference sequence). The V end was cut by 0 bases, the J end by 4 bases, with 9 bases between. The CDR3 contains 14 residues. The CDR3 sequence: CASSQEAVSETQYF. The CDR3 DNA reads TGTGCCAGCAGCCAAGAAGCGGTCTCAGAGACCCAGTACTTC.

This chain links TRBV28 with TRBJ2-2; 9 bases align to TRBD2. The CDR3 consists of 16 residues. With V trimmed by 6 bases and J by 6 bases, 11 bases remained unmatched. Germline CDR1 MDHEN, CDR2 SYDVKM. The CDR3 DNA is TGTGCCAGCAGCCGGGGACTAGCAGGCCCCGCCGGGGAGCTGTTTTTT. Protein sequence: CASSRGLAGPAGELFF.

V and J are TRBV5-1 and TRBJ1-6; D not resolved. CDR3 length: 15 amino acids. V was pared by 8 bases and J by 7 bases, with 19 bases between. The germline V gene has CDR1 SGHRS and CDR2 YFSETQ. Here the CDR3 reads CASSWSLGRNSPLHF. CDR3 coding DNA: TGCGCCAGTTCCTGGAGCTTGGGGAGGAATTCACCCCTCCACTTT.

The chain uses TRBV15 and TRBJ1-2, with D tentatively TRBD1 (5 bases). V was shortened by 0 bases and J by 5 bases, with 10 bases between the two germline ends. CDR1 and CDR2 (germline): LNHNV, YYDKDF (reference sequence). The CDR3 runs 14 residues. DNA of the CDR3: TGTGCCACCAGCAGAGATCGGGCAGGGTATGGCTACACCTTC. It specifies CATSRDRAGYGYTF.

The chain combines TRBV7-8 with TRBJ1-1; D remains ambiguous. This CDR3 comprises 13 residues. CDR1 and CDR2 from the germline V gene are SGHVS and FQNEAQ. V lost 5 bases to trimming and J lost 1 base, with 8 bases between them. CDR3 nucleotides: TGTGCCAGCAGCCTCACAAGGAACACTGAAGCTTTCTTT. It specifies CASSLTRNTEAFF.

The chain carries TRBV24-1 and TRBJ2-1; 10 nucleotides match TRBD2. V lost 3 bases and J lost 7; bases outside the gene matches: 5. There are 15 residues in the CDR3. Germline V lookup: CDR1 KGHDR, CDR2 SFDVKD. The CDR3 sequence is CATSDTSGVGNEQFF. CDR3 bases: TGTGCCACCAGTGATACTAGCGGGGTGGGAAATGAGCAGTTCTTC.

V is TRBV7-2 and J is TRBJ2-5, with 11 bases lining up with TRBD2. Germline V gene lookup returns CDR1 SGHTA and CDR2 FQGNSA. CDR3 length: 17 amino acids. V lost 4 bases to trimming and J lost 5 bases; unmatched junction nucleotides: 12. The DNA of the CDR3 is TGTGCCAGCAGCTCGCTCCAGACTAGCGGGATAGCTGAGACCCAGTACTTC. Its translation: CASSSLQTSGIAETQYF.

A single count supports this clone. The chain is built from TRBV19 and TRBJ1-3, with 10 bases that match TRBD1. CDR3 size: 18 residues. Looked up from germline, CDR1 is LNHDA and CDR2 is SQIVND (reference sequence). V lost 10 bases to trimming and J lost 3 bases; unmatched junction nucleotides: 18. CDR3 DNA: TGTGCCACTTATACTCCACAGCCGGGACAGGGGAATGGAAACACCATATATTTT. Its translation: CATYTPQPGQGNGNTIYF.

The gene calls are TRBV6-2 or TRBV6-3 and TRBJ2-6, with 7 bases aligning to TRBD1. The CDR3 has 19 residues. CDR1 is MNHEY, CDR2 SVGEGT, per germline. Unmatched junction bases numbered 11, after V lost 3 bases and J lost 0 bases. In DNA form, the CDR3 reads TGTGCCAGCAGTTATGGGAGTAGGGGACAGTACTCTGGGGCCAACGTCCTGACTTTC. It encodes CASSYGSRGQYSGANVLTF.

V is TRBV7-8 and J is TRBJ1-2; D remains unclear. The CDR3 spans 15 residues. The germline V gene has CDR1 SGHVS and CDR2 FQNEAQ. Trimming pared 5 bases from V and 8 bases from J, leaving 21 bases between. Here the CDR3 reads CASSPPQTVRAGYTF. CDR3 in DNA: TGTGCCAGCAGCCCCCCCCAGACCGTGCGAGCGGGCTACACCTTC.

The chain uses TRBV12-3 or TRBV12-4 and TRBJ2-1; D call uncertain. The ends were cut back, 6 bases at V and 9 bases at J, with 15 bases in the middle. The CDR3 consists of 13 residues. In DNA, the CDR3 is TGTGCCAGCAGCTACTTACGAGGCGGTGAGCAGTTCTTC. Its protein is CASSYLRGGEQFF.

V and J are TRBV5-1 and TRBJ2-2; D perhaps matches TRBD1 (5 bases). CDR3 length: 17 residues. The V and J ends lost 0 bases and 1 base respectively, with 13 bases between them. In germline, CDR1 is SGHRS, CDR2 YFSETQ. The CDR3 nucleotides are TGCGCCAGCAGCTTGGCCCCCCCGACAGTGAACACCGGGGAGCTGTTTTTT. Protein sequence: CASSLAPPTVNTGELFF.

J is TRBJ2-2 and V is TRBV21-1; no DNA check was done on the table's D call, TRBD2. TRBV21-1 has pseudogene status. The CDR3 runs 14 residues. CDR3 DNA: TGTGCCAGCAGCAAGGAACCCGGGGCCGGGGAGCTGTTTTTT. It is translated as CASSKEPGAGELFF.

V is TRBV18 and J is TRBJ2-2; 10 positions match TRBD1. Germline V gene lookup returns CDR1 KGHSH and CDR2 LQKENI. The CDR3 length is 18 residues. V gave up 1 base and J gave up 0 bases; unmatched junction bases: 5. The CDR3 DNA follows: TGTGCCAGCTCACCACGGGACAGGGGCACCGCGAACACCGGGGAGCTGTTTTTT. Its translation: CASSPRDRGTANTGELFF.

The rearrangement links TRBV24-1 to TRBJ1-1; no clear D. CDR3 length: 15 residues. The V end lost 2 bases, the J end lost 0 bases, and 9 bases lay between the germline ends. Germline V gives CDR1 KGHDR, CDR2 SFDVKD. The CDR3 DNA is TGTGCCACCAGTGATTCTGAGGGATTGAACACTGAAGCTTTCTTT. Amino acids: CATSDSEGLNTEAFF.

V and J are TRBV6-5 and TRBJ1-2; 10 positions agree with TRBD1. V gave up 6 bases and J gave up 5 bases; unmatched junction bases: 6. Germline loops: CDR1 MNHEY, CDR2 SVGAGI. The CDR3 sequence is 14 residues long. CDR3 amino acids: CASRQDRGLYGYTF. The CDR3 nucleotides are TGTGCCAGCAGACAAGACAGGGGGCTGTATGGCTACACCTTC.

This clone was picked up one time. This chain uses TRBV18 with TRBJ1-4, with D unclear. CDR1 KGHSH and CDR2 LQKENI come from the germline V gene. With 3 bases removed from V and 6 bases from J, the gap between germline ends came to 11 bases. The CDR3 is made up of 14 amino acids. Here the CDR3 DNA reads TGTGCCAGCTCACCCTCCAGGTCCGATGAAAAACTGTTTTTT. Translating gives CASSPSRSDEKLFF.

J is TRBJ2-3 and V is TRBV7-2; no clear D. CDR1 and CDR2 (germline): SGHTA, FQGNSA. The CDR3 consists of 16 residues. The V end was cut by 1 base, the J end by 0 bases, with 11 bases between. This chain's CDR3 is CASSLGGFLSTDTQYF. The CDR3 DNA follows: TGTGCCAGCAGCTTAGGAGGCTTTCTGAGCACAGATACGCAGTATTTT. Looking up the rest from reference TRBV7-2 and TRBJ2-3 gives the full variable domain: GAGVSQSPSNKVTEKGKDVELRCDPISGHTALYWYRQSLGQGLEFLIYFQGNSAPDKSGLPSDRFSAERTGGSVSTLTIQRTQQEDSAVYLCASSLGGFLSTDTQYFGPGTRLTVL.